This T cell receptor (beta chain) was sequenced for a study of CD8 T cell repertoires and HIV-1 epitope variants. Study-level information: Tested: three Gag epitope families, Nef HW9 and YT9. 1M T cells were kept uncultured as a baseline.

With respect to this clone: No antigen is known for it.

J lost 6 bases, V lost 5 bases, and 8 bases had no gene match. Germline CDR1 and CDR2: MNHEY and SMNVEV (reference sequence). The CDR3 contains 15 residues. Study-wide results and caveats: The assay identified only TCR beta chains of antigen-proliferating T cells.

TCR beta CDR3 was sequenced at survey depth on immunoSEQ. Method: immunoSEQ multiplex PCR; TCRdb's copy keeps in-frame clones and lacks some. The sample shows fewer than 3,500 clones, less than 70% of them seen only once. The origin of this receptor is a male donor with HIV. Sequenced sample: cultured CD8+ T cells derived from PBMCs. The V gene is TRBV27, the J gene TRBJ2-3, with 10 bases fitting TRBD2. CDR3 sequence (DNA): TGTGCCAGCAGTCCCAGCGGGGGGGCCGCCGATACGCAGTATTTT. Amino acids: CASSPSGGAADTQYF.